A selection of T cell receptor beta chains follows, all from one sample in a study of blood T cell repertoires in COVID-19. Using immunoSEQ multiplex PCR, the repertoire was profiled, and TCRdb retains in-frame clones only, with some absent. The sample records roughly 290,000 clones, 70% to 90% being singletons. The material sequenced was peripheral blood. The receptor source for this set is a woman aged 50 to 60 who had recovered from COVID-19. The CDR3 runs from the conserved cysteine through the conserved F or W. The D gene is left open where the match is weak. Clone sizes are given selectively: once, few, many, or a class where the clone is expanded.

abundance,v_gene,d_gene,j_gene,CDR3nt,CDR3aa
NA,TRBV27,TRBD1,TRBJ2-7,TGTGCCAGCAGTTTATCGGGGACAGGGGGGGCCGAGCAGTACTTC,CASSLSGTGGAEQYF
NA,TRBV28,NA,TRBJ1-5,TGTGCCAGCAGTTTTGGGCATCAGCCCCAGCATTTT,CASSFGHQPQHF
once,TRBV6-5,TRBD1,TRBJ2-7,TGTGCCAGCCGGCCAGGGGGCGAATACGAGCAGTACTTC,CASRPGGEYEQYF
NA,TRBV28,TRBD1,TRBJ2-3,TGTGCCAGCAGTTTATTGGGCAGGGGGATGGATACGCAGTATTTT,CASSLLGRGMDTQYF
NA,TRBV28,NA,TRBJ1-1,TGTGCCAGCAGTCTCCCCCAGCTAGGTTATCCATTTACTGAAGCTTTCTTT,CASSLPQLGYPFTEAFF
NA,TRBV2,TRBD1,TRBJ1-2,TGTGCCAGCGTGCTTGGACAGGGCGGCTATGGCTACACCTTC,CASVLGQGGYGYTF
NA,TRBV4-3,TRBD2,TRBJ2-1,TGCGCCAGCAGCCCCTCCCTGGACCGCGGACTAGCGGCCACCTACAATGAGCAGTTCTTC,CASSPSLDRGLAATYNEQFF
NA,TRBV4-1,NA,TRBJ2-2,TGCGCCAGTACCCGGGACACACTGGGGACCGGGGAGCTGTTTTTT,CASTRDTLGTGELFF
NA,TRBV10-1,TRBD1,TRBJ2-4,TGCGCCACCGGGACAGGTCGGCGCTTC,CATGTGRRF
NA,TRBV19,TRBD2,TRBJ2-3,TGTGCCAGTAGTATTGCGGGAGACAGAGATACGCAGTATTTT,CASSIAGDRDTQYF
NA,TRBV12-5,NA,TRBJ2-1,TGTGCTAGTGGTCGCGGTCTTTTAGATGAGCAGTTCTTC,CASGRGLLDEQFF
NA,TRBV7-2,TRBD2,TRBJ2-1,TGTGCCAGCAGTCCTGGACTAGCGGGAAATGAGCAGTTCTTC,CASSPGLAGNEQFF
NA,TRBV28,NA,TRBJ2-7,TGTGCCAGCAGTTCTATGTTCTACGAGCAGTACTTC,CASSSMFYEQYF
NA,TRBV28,TRBD1,TRBJ2-1,TGTGCCAGTGCCACAGGGGGTCGGAATGAGCAGTTCTTC,CASATGGRNEQFF